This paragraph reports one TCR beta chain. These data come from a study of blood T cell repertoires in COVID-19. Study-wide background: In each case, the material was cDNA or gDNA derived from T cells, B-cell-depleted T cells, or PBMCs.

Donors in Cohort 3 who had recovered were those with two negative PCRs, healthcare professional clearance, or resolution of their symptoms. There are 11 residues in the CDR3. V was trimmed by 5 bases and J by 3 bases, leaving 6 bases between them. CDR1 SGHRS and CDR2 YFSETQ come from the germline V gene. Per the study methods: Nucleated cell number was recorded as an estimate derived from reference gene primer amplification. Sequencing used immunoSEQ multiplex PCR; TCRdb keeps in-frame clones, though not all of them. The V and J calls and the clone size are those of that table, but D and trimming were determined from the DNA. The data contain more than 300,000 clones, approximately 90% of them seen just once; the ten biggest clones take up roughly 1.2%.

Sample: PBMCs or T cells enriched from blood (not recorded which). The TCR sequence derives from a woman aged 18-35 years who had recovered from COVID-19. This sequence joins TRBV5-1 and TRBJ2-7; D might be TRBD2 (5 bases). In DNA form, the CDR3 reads TGCGCCAGCAGAGACTACTACGAGCAGTACTTC. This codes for CASRDYYEQYF.